The 2 T cell receptor beta chains given below trace back to one sample, sequenced in a study of Graves' ophthalmopathy and Graves' hyperthyroidism. Investigators amplified TCR beta CDR3 regions from RNA transcripts. Amplification began with first-round RT-PCR using HTBI primers, then second-round multiplex PCR was performed. TCRdb analysed the multiplex PCR reads with MiXCR anew, one entry per CDR3 protein. The table lists some 360,000 distinct CDR3 sequences, 17% of them singletons. The sample was peripheral blood. These receptors were obtained from an adult woman with stable Graves' hyperthyroidism.

The table lists this clonotype with a few counts. CDR3 DNA: TGTGCCAGCAGCTCACGGGCGGGGAGTGAAGCTTTCTTT. Translated: CASSSRAGSEAFF. This sequence joins TRBV11-3 and TRBJ1-1; unclear D gene. CDR1 is SGHNT and CDR2 is YENEEA in the germline V gene. The germline V and J ends were trimmed by 4 bases and 7 bases, with 13 bases remaining between them. The CDR3 runs to 13 residues.

The rearrangement uses TRBV20-1 and TRBJ2-7, with D perhaps given as TRBD1 or TRBD2 (6 bases each). This CDR3 has 14 residues. V was trimmed by 0 bases and J by 3 bases, leaving 12 bases between them. Looked up from germline, CDR1 is DFQATT and CDR2 is SNEGSKA (reference sequence). CDR3 residues: CSARDEEGDYEQYF. CDR3 nucleotides: TGCAGTGCTAGAGATGAGGAGGGGGACTACGAGCAGTACTTC.